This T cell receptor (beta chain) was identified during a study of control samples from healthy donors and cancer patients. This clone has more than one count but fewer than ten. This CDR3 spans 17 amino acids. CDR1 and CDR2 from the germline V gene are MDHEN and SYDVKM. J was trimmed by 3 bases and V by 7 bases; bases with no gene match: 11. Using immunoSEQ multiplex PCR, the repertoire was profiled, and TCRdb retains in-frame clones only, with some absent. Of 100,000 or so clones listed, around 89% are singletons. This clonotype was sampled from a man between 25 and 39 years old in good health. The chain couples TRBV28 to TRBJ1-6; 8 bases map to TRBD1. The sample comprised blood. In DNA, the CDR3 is TGTGCCAGCACCCCCGGCAGGGGGCATGGCTATAATTCACCCCTCCACTTT. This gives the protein CASTPGRGHGYNSPLHF.